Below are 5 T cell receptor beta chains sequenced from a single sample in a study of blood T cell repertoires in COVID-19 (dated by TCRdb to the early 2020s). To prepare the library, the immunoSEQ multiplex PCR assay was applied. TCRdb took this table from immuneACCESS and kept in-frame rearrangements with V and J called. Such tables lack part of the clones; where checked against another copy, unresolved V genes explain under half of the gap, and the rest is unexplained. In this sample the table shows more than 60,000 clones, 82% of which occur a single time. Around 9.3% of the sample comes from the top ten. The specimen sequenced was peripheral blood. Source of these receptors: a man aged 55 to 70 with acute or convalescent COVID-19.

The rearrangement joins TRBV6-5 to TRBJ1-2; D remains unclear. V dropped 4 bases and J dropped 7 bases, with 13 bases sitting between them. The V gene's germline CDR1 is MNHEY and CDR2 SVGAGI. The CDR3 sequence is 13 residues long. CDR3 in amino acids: CASSSVGRGGYTF. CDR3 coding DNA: TGTGCCAGCAGTTCGGTTGGGAGAGGTGGCTACACCTTC.

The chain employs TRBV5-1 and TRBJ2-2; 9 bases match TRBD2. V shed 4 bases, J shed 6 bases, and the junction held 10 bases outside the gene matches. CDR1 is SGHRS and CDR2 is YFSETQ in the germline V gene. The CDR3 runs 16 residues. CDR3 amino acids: CASSAGGGGASGELFF. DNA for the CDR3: TGCGCCAGCAGCGCGGGCGGCGGGGGGGCCTCCGGGGAGCTGTTTTTT.

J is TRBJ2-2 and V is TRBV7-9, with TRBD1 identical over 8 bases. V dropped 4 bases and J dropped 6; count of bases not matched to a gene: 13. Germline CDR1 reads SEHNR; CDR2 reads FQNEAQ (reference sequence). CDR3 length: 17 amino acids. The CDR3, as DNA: TGTGCCAGCAGCTCTAGGGGGACAGGAGGATTGTCCGGGGAGCTGTTTTTT. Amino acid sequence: CASSSRGTGGLSGELFF.

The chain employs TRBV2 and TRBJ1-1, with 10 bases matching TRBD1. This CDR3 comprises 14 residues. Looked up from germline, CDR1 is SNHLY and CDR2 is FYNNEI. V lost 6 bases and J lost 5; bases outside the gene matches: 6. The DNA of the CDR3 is TGTGCCAGCAGGGCGACAGGGGGCGGAACTGAAGCTTTCTTT. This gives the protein CASRATGGGTEAFF.

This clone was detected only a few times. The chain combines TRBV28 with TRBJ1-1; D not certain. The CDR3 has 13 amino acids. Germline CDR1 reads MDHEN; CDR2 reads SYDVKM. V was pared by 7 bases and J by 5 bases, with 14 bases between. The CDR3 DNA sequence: TGTGCCAGCACCGGTCAGGAAGGAACTGAAGCTTTCTTT. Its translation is CASTGQEGTEAFF.